Below are 18 T cell receptor beta chains sequenced from a single sample in a study of cytomegalovirus exposure and HLA in healthy donors. With 60 Vbeta and 13 Jbeta primers, the PCR was carried out. Method: immunoSEQ multiplex PCR; TCRdb's copy keeps in-frame clones and lacks some. The sample totals 80,000 to 100,000 clones. Sequencing input: PBMCs. These receptors originate from a woman in her twenties or thirties in good health and CMV-seronegative.

The V call is TRBV13, the J call TRBJ1-1, with TRBD1 matching 8 bases. Germline V gene lookup returns CDR1 PRHDT and CDR2 FYEKMQ (reference sequence). The CDR3 extends over 14 amino acids. V lost 5 bases, J lost 6 bases, and 8 bases stayed unmatched. CDR3 protein: CASSGPQGAAEAFF. CDR3 coding DNA: TGTGCCAGCAGCGGACCTCAGGGGGCCGCTGAAGCTTTCTTT.

The V call is TRBV6-1, the J call TRBJ2-3; 13 nucleotides line up with TRBD2. The CDR3 spans 15 residues. Germline trimming cut 6 bases from V and 6 bases from J; bases unmatched to any gene: 6. Per the germline V gene, CDR1 is MNHNS and CDR2 is SASEGT. For the CDR3, the DNA is TGTGCCAGCAGCCCACTAGCGGGAGGGGAGGATACGCAGTATTTT. It translates to CASSPLAGGEDTQYF.

The V call is TRBV7-9, the J call TRBJ2-1, with 13 bases identical to TRBD2. V lost 3 bases and J lost 6; bases outside the gene matches: 8. The CDR3 is made up of 17 amino acids. From germline, CDR1 is SEHNR and CDR2 FQNEAQ (reference sequence). The CDR3 reads CASSFRGLAGETNEQFF. The CDR3 DNA is TGTGCCAGCAGCTTTCGTGGACTAGCGGGAGAAACCAATGAGCAGTTCTTC.

The rearrangement links TRBV14 to TRBJ2-1; D gene ambiguous. The CDR3 sequence is 14 residues long. The V end was cut by 1 base, the J end by 2 bases, with 6 bases between. Germline V gene data show CDR1 as SGHDN and CDR2 as FVKESK. CDR3 protein: CASSQATAYNEQFF. Written as DNA, the CDR3 is TGTGCCAGCAGCCAAGCAACAGCCTACAATGAGCAGTTCTTC.

This rearrangement joins TRBV27 to TRBJ1-4; tentatively, D is TRBD1 (6 bases). Trimming removed 5 bases from V and 12 bases from J, with 19 bases in between. CDR1 and CDR2 from the germline V gene are MNHEY and SMNVEV (reference sequence). The CDR3 is 14 residues long. The CDR3 here is CASSAGLGGAELFF. The CDR3 nucleotides are TGTGCCAGCAGTGCCGGCCTGGGGGGGGCCGAACTGTTTTTT. The full variable domain, rest sourced from reference TRBV27 and TRBJ1-4, is EAQVTQNPRYLITVTGKKLTVTCSQNMNHEYMSWYRQDPGLGLRQIYYSMNVEVTDKGDVPEGYKVSRKEKRNFPLILESPSPNQTSLYFCASSAGLGGAELFFGSGTQLSVL.

The CDR3 is CASSPIQGPQVGQHF. The CDR3 region has the DNA TGTGCCAGCAGCCCGATACAGGGGCCCCAGGTAGGCCAGCATTTT. This sequence joins TRBV28 and TRBJ1-5; 7 bases align to TRBD1. The trim removed 6 bases at V and 12 bases at J, leaving 17 bases unmatched. Germline V gene sequence: CDR1 MDHEN, CDR2 SYDVKM. The CDR3 sequence is 15 residues long.

This rearrangement joins TRBV10-1 to TRBJ2-5; maybe TRBD2 (6 bases). The germline V gene encodes CDR1 WNHNN and CDR2 SYGVQD (reference sequence). This CDR3 has 14 amino acids. Trimming took 5 bases from V and 1 from J, leaving 11 bases between them. The CDR3 coding sequence is TGCGCCAGCAGTCCGGGAGACACCCAAGAGACCCAGTACTTC. Amino acid sequence: CASSPGDTQETQYF.

V usage is TRBV2 and J usage is TRBJ2-7; D may be TRBD1 (6 bases). The CDR3 runs 14 residues. Looked up from germline, CDR1 is SNHLY and CDR2 is FYNNEI. With 7 bases removed from V and 2 bases from J, the gap between germline ends came to 15 bases. The CDR3, as DNA: TGTGCCAGCACCTTAAACAGGGTTGCCTACGAGCAGTACTTC. This gives the protein CASTLNRVAYEQYF.

In DNA form, the CDR3 reads TGTGCCAGCAGCCTAAACAAGGGGCGAGAGCTAGCGGGAGTCAATGAGCAGTTCTTC. It encodes CASSLNKGRELAGVNEQFF. The rearrangement links TRBV4-2 to TRBJ2-1; TRBD2 matches 10 bases. With 4 bases clipped from V and 6 bases from J, the junction kept 18 bases outside the gene matches. The CDR3 totals 19 residues. The germline CDR1 and CDR2 sequences are LGHNA and YNFKEQ.

The genes are TRBV5-1 and TRBJ1-2; D remains ambiguous. Trimming left V 4 bases short and J 3 bases short, with 19 bases between. CDR3 length: 16 residues. The germline gives CDR1 SGHRS, CDR2 YFSETQ. CDR3 coding DNA: TGCGCCAGCAGCCAGAACGTCCAGGCCGGGGACTATGGCTACACCTTC. Amino acids: CASSQNVQAGDYGYTF.

The V call is TRBV6-6, the J call TRBJ1-4; D is undetermined. The CDR3 consists of 12 residues. Germline values: CDR1 MNHNY, CDR2 SVGAGI (reference sequence). Deletions cut 3 bases from V and 8 bases from J, with 7 bases between. The CDR3 region is CASSYIGEKLFF. Here the CDR3 DNA reads TGTGCCAGCAGTTATATTGGCGAAAAACTGTTTTTT.

CDR3 in amino acids: CASSFGQGGETQYF. The CDR3 DNA is TGTGCCAGCAGTTTCGGACAGGGTGGAGAGACCCAGTACTTC. The chain uses TRBV27 and TRBJ2-5, with 8 bases fitting TRBD1. The CDR3 spans 14 residues. Unmatched junction bases numbered 4, after V lost 3 bases and J lost 4 bases. The germline V gene has CDR1 MNHEY and CDR2 SMNVEV (reference sequence).

Written as DNA, the CDR3 is TGTGCCAGTAGTTCCCACAGGGACTATGGCTACACCTTC. It yields the protein CASSSHRDYGYTF. The chain joins TRBV19 to TRBJ1-2, with a possible D match to TRBD1 (6 bases). The CDR3 loop spans 13 amino acids. Trimming took off 5 bases at V and 3 bases at J, with 10 bases between the two ends. Germline values: CDR1 LNHDA, CDR2 SQIVND (reference sequence).

V gene TRBV19 combines with J gene TRBJ2-1; possibly TRBD2 for D (7 bases). The CDR3 length is 16 residues. The germline V gene has CDR1 LNHDA and CDR2 SQIVND (reference sequence). V lost 7 bases to trimming and J lost 2 bases, with 18 bases between them. CDR3 sequence reads: CASIPTGRDPYNEQFF. CDR3 nucleotides: TGTGCCAGTATCCCAACAGGGAGGGACCCCTACAATGAGCAGTTCTTC.

The rearrangement links TRBV5-4 to TRBJ2-5, with TRBD2 matching 10 bases. This CDR3 comprises 16 residues. V shed 4 bases, J shed 4 bases, and the junction held 10 bases outside the gene matches. From germline, CDR1 is SGHNT and CDR2 YYREEE (reference sequence). The CDR3 DNA reads as TGTGCCAGCAGCCCCAGCGGGGGGGCCTTTTCAGAGACCCAGTACTTC. As protein: CASSPSGGAFSETQYF. Full variable domain (remainder filled in from reference TRBV5-4 and TRBJ2-5): ETGVTQSPTHLIKTRGQQVTLRCSSQSGHNTVSWYQQALGQGPQFIFQYYREEENGRGNFPPRFSGLQFPNYSSELNVNALELDDSALYLCASSPSGGAFSETQYFGPGTRLLVL.

The V gene is TRBV11-2, the J gene TRBJ1-1; 8 bases are a match to TRBD1. V trimming: 3 bases; J trimming: 1 base; junction bases outside the gene matches: 1. The CDR3 runs to 14 residues. Germline V gene sequence: CDR1 SGHAT, CDR2 FQNNGV. For the CDR3, the DNA is TGTGCCAGCAGCTTTGGGACAGGGAACACTGAAGCTTTCTTT. This sequence encodes CASSFGTGNTEAFF.

Here the CDR3 reads CASSWGLAGATYNEQFF. The DNA for the CDR3 is TGCGCCAGCAGCTGGGGACTAGCGGGGGCCACTTACAATGAGCAGTTCTTC. The rearrangement uses TRBV5-1 and TRBJ2-1; 14 positions agree with TRBD2. The V segment lost 3 bases and the J segment 4 bases; nucleotides outside the gene matches: 6. Germline loops: CDR1 SGHRS, CDR2 YFSETQ. CDR3 size: 17 residues.

The genes are TRBV4-1 and TRBJ2-1; possibly TRBD1 for D (5 bases). The CDR3 totals 14 residues. V lost 1 base to trimming and J lost 2 bases, with 6 bases between them. Per germline, CDR1 MGHRA and CDR2 YSYEKL. In DNA form, the CDR3 reads TGCGCCAGCAGCCAAGGACAGCCCTACAATGAGCAGTTCTTC. This sequence encodes CASSQGQPYNEQFF.